This is a list of T cell receptor beta chains from one sample in a study of shared clonotypes between healthy human individuals. TCRdb's table, derived via immunoSEQ multiplex PCR, lists solely in-frame clones and lacks some. The sample consists of approximately 840,000 clones, roughly 96% of them appearing once. Sequenced material: naive CD8+ T cells sorted from blood. The source is a man between 25 and 39 years old in good health. The CDR3 runs from the conserved cysteine through the conserved F or W. D genes are given only for firm matches. Rows give clone size only sometimes, using once, few, many, or a class for an expanded clone.

clone size	V gene	D gene	J gene	CDR3 length	CDR3 DNA	CDR3 protein
.	TRBV18	.	TRBJ2-3	14	TGTGCCAGCTCACCAAGGGACTTCCCAGATACGCAGTATTTT	CASSPRDFPDTQYF
.	TRBV19	TRBD2	TRBJ2-7	14	TGTGCCACCCCGACTAGCGGGGGGGGCTACGAGCAGTACTTC	CATPTSGGGYEQYF
.	TRBV11-2	.	TRBJ2-5	15	TGTGCCAGCAGCTTAATGGAAGGGCACCAAGAGACCCAGTACTTC	CASSLMEGHQETQYF
.	TRBV7-8	TRBD1	TRBJ2-3	14	TGTGCCAGCAGCGACAGGGTCATATCAGATACGCAGTATTTT	CASSDRVISDTQYF
.	TRBV7-6	.	TRBJ2-7	14	TGTGCCAGCAGCTTAGATTGGGCGGATTACGAGCAGTACTTC	CASSLDWADYEQYF
.	TRBV7-3	.	TRBJ2-3	15	TGTGCCAGCAGCTTAGAAGGACAGAGCACAGATACGCAGTATTTT	CASSLEGQSTDTQYF
.	TRBV14	.	TRBJ1-3	16	TGTGCCAGCAGCCAAGACCAGGGGAACTTTGGAAACACCATATATTTT	CASSQDQGNFGNTIYF
.	TRBV5-5	TRBD2	TRBJ2-7	14	TGTGCCAGCAGCGGTGGACTAGCAACGTACGAGCAGTACTTC	CASSGGLATYEQYF
.	TRBV7-8	.	TRBJ2-7	15	TGTGCCAGCAGTGAGGCGGCGGGAAACTCCTACGAGCAGTACTTC	CASSEAAGNSYEQYF
.	TRBV7-7	TRBD2	TRBJ2-5	15	TGTGCCAGCAGCCAAACAGGACTAGCAGTAGAGACCCAGTACTTC	CASSQTGLAVETQYF
.	TRBV11-2	.	TRBJ2-2	14	TGTGCCAGCAGCTTAGAAGACCCCGGCGGGGAGCTGTTTTTT	CASSLEDPGGELFF
.	TRBV25-1	TRBD2	TRBJ2-3	16	TGTGCCAGCAGTGATGGGCTAGCGGGAAGCACAGATACGCAGTATTTT	CASSDGLAGSTDTQYF
.	TRBV2	TRBD2	TRBJ2-1	15	TGTGCCAGCAGTCGAGGGACTAGCGGGAAGGGTGAGCAGTTCTTC	CASSRGTSGKGEQFF
.	TRBV7-9	.	TRBJ2-7	12	TGTGCCAGCAGCCCCGGAAACTACGAGCAGTACTTC	CASSPGNYEQYF
.	TRBV5-1	TRBD1	TRBJ2-3	15	TGCGCCAGCAGCGATACAGGGGGCGCAGGAGATACGCAGTATTTT	CASSDTGGAGDTQYF
.	TRBV30	TRBD1	TRBJ1-1	14	TGTGCCTGGATTCGAGGGGGCAAGAACACTGAAGCTTTCTTT	CAWIRGGKNTEAFF
.	TRBV6-5	.	TRBJ2-4	13	TGTGCCAGCAGCCAGGGGTGGGGGAACATTCAGTACTTC	CASSQGWGNIQYF
.	TRBV4-2	TRBD2	TRBJ2-5	15	TGTGCCAGCAGCTCCTCTAGCGGAGGTGGAGAGACCCAGTACTTC	CASSSSSGGGETQYF
.	TRBV4-1	.	TRBJ2-1	13	TGCGCCAGCAGCCAAGGTTCTTTAAATGAGCAGTTCTTC	CASSQGSLNEQFF
once	TRBV29-1	.	TRBJ2-1	13	TGCAGCGGTGAGGTGGCTAGTTCGTATGAGCAGTTCTTC	CSGEVASSYEQFF
.	TRBV4-3	.	TRBJ2-7	14	TGCGCCAGCAGCCAATCCGCGGGCACCTACGAGCAGTACTTC	CASSQSAGTYEQYF
.	TRBV10-3	.	TRBJ2-7	14	TGTGCCATCAGTGAGTCCGGGTCGGCCTACGAGCAGTACTTC	CAISESGSAYEQYF
.	TRBV7-3	.	TRBJ2-2	13	TGTGCCAGCAGCCTAGACCCCACCGGGGAGCTGTTTTTT	CASSLDPTGELFF
.	TRBV13	TRBD2	TRBJ2-2	17	TGTGCCAGCAGCCAGATAGCGGGAGGGCCTAGAACCGGGGAGCTGTTTTTT	CASSQIAGGPRTGELFF
.	TRBV7-2	.	TRBJ1-3	18	TGTGCCAGCAGCTTAGTTCCCCCGGGGGTGACATGGAGAAACACCATATATTTT	CASSLVPPGVTWRNTIYF
.	TRBV4-1	.	TRBJ2-1	16	TGCGCCAGCAGCCAAGTGGGTACCGGGGCAACTAATGAGCAGTTCTTC	CASSQVGTGATNEQFF
once	TRBV5-4	.	TRBJ2-3	16	TGTGCCAGCAGCTTGGGGCCGGGGACGGCACCAGATACGCAGTATTTT	CASSLGPGTAPDTQYF
.	TRBV7-9	.	TRBJ2-3	12	TGTGCCAGTCGACAAGGGGGGGATACGCAGTATTTT	CASRQGGDTQYF
.	TRBV6-1	.	TRBJ2-7	14	TGTGCCAGCAGTGTGGCGGACCGGGCCTACGAGCAGTACTTC	CASSVADRAYEQYF
.	TRBV5-5	.	TRBJ2-7	15	TGTGCCAGCAGCCACACCCCCAGGCCGTCCTACGAGCAGTACTTC	CASSHTPRPSYEQYF
.	TRBV13	TRBD2	TRBJ2-7	17	TGTGCCAGCAGCTTAATATCTAGCGGAAACGGGAGCCACGAGCAGTACTTC	CASSLISSGNGSHEQYF
.	TRBV6-5	.	TRBJ2-2	14	TGTGCCAGCAGCCCGAGTGGGTATACCGGGGAGCTGTTTTTT	CASSPSGYTGELFF
once	TRBV7-2	.	TRBJ1-1	16	TGTGCCAGCAGCGGCGACCCCAAGAGCATGAACACTGAAGCTTTCTTT	CASSGDPKSMNTEAFF
.	TRBV27	.	TRBJ2-7	11	TGTGCCAGCAGCGACGGTTACGAGCAGTACTTC	CASSDGYEQYF
.	TRBV28	.	TRBJ1-5	16	TGTGCCAGCAGTCTCACAGAGGGGGTTATCAATCAGCCCCAGCATTTT	CASSLTEGVINQPQHF
.	TRBV4-1	TRBD2	TRBJ2-4	16	TGCGCCAGCAGCCAAGTCCGGGGCGCCGCGGGGGACATTCAGTACTTC	CASSQVRGAAGDIQYF
.	TRBV20-1	.	TRBJ2-7	11	TGCAGTGCTCGACTGGACTACGAGCAGTACTTC	CSARLDYEQYF
.	TRBV6-1	.	TRBJ2-3	13	TGTGCCAGCATACAGGACAGCACAGATACGCAGTATTTT	CASIQDSTDTQYF
.	TRBV28	.	TRBJ1-2	14	TGTGCCAGCACCACCCCGGGGGGCTATTATGGCTACACCTTC	CASTTPGGYYGYTF
.	TRBV5-6	.	TRBJ1-4	11	TGTGCCAGCAGCCGAGATGAAAAACTGTTTTTT	CASSRDEKLFF
.	TRBV27	.	TRBJ2-3	15	TGTGCCAGCAACGAGGACGCAGGACAACCAGATACGCAGTATTTT	CASNEDAGQPDTQYF
.	TRBV14	.	TRBJ1-2	14	TGTGCCAGCAGCCGAGGCCATACAGTCTATGGCTACACCTTC	CASSRGHTVYGYTF
.	TRBV7-9	.	TRBJ2-1	16	TGTGCCAGCAGCTCTATCGGGGGCGGGCCTGCCAATGAGCAGTTCTTC	CASSSIGGGPANEQFF
.	TRBV10-3	TRBD1	TRBJ2-7	14	TGTGCCATCAGTCCGGGACAGGGACCCTACGAGCAGTACTTC	CAISPGQGPYEQYF
.	TRBV10-2	.	TRBJ2-7	14	TGCGCCAGCAGTGTCGGGGTAGGACACCTCGAGCAGTACTTC	CASSVGVGHLEQYF
.	TRBV10-2	.	TRBJ1-5	12	TGCGCCAGCAGTGAGGGGCATCAGCCCCAGCATTTT	CASSEGHQPQHF
.	TRBV9	TRBD2	TRBJ2-2	16	TGTGCCAGCAGCGCCGGGACTAGCGGGAGCGTCGGGGAGCTGTTTTTT	CASSAGTSGSVGELFF
few	TRBV4-1	.	TRBJ2-7	14	TGCGCCAGCAGCCAAGATACAGGGTCCTACGAGCAGTACTTC	CASSQDTGSYEQYF
.	TRBV15	TRBD1	TRBJ1-2	17	TGTGCCACCAGCAGAGAATCTTTGGCAGGGGGGTCCTATGGCTACACCTTC	CATSRESLAGGSYGYTF
.	TRBV19	.	TRBJ1-5	16	TGTGCCAGTAGTATAAAGGTAGGACGGACCAATCAGCCCCAGCATTTT	CASSIKVGRTNQPQHF
.	TRBV11-2	.	TRBJ1-2	15	TGTGCCAGCAGGAGGCAGAACAGCGTTAACTATGGCTACACCTTC	CASRRQNSVNYGYTF
.	TRBV5-4	TRBD2	TRBJ2-1	15	TGTGCCAGCAGCTCCGGGACTAGCGGGAATCGTGAACAGTTCTTC	CASSSGTSGNREQFF
.	TRBV5-1	.	TRBJ1-2	13	TGCGCCAGCAGCTCGTCGGGGGGCGAGGGCTACACCTTC	CASSSSGGEGYTF